This is a list of T cell receptor beta chains from one sample in a study of blood T cells in healthy people across ages. TCRdb fed the 5' RACE reads into MiXCR, producing one record per CDR3 protein. The table includes some 700,000 distinct CDR3 sequences, roughly 43% detected once. The sample consisted of blood. The receptors here all came from a woman aged 60-75 years in good health. The CDR3 runs from the conserved cysteine through the conserved F or W. D genes are given only for firm matches. Part of the rows lack a size; the others show once, few, many or a class for expanded clones.

d_call,j_call,v_call,clone_size,cdr3_nt,cdr3_aa
TRBD2,TRBJ2-5,TRBV7-9,NA,TGTGCCAGCAGCTTACCAGCGGGAGGTTTGGAGACCCAGTACTTC,CASSLPAGGLETQYF
NA,TRBJ2-4,TRBV5-6,few,TGTGCCAGCAGCTTGGAGGGTAGGGGAAACATTCAGTACTTC,CASSLEGRGNIQYF
TRBD2,TRBJ2-7,TRBV9,few,TGTGCCAGCAGCGTAGATATAGCGGGAGCCGGCTACAATGAGCAGTACTTC,CASSVDIAGAGYNEQYF
TRBD1,TRBJ1-1,TRBV29-1,NA,TGCAGCGCCCTCCTGACCCAACCGGGACAGGGGAACACTGAAGCTTTCTTT,CSALLTQPGQGNTEAFF
TRBD1,TRBJ1-5,TRBV20-1,NA,TGCAGTGCGAACTACAGGGGAAATCAGCCCCAGCATTTT,CSANYRGNQPQHF
TRBD2,TRBJ2-3,TRBV7-2,many,TGTGCCAGCAGCTTAAACCTAGCGGGAGGGGCAGATACGCAGTATTTT,CASSLNLAGGADTQYF
NA,TRBJ1-3,TRBV6-6,NA,TGTGCCAGCAACCCGGCTTCCTCTGGAAACACCATATATTTT,CASNPASSGNTIYF
NA,TRBJ1-2,TRBV20-1,few,TGCAGTGCTAGGATGGGCTCGGACTATGGCTACACCTTC,CSARMGSDYGYTF
NA,TRBJ2-3,TRBV20-1,few,TGCAGTGCTAGAGGGGAACGGGATACGCAGTATTTT,CSARGERDTQYF
NA,TRBJ2-7,TRBV20-1,few,TGCAGTGCCACCGGGACGCCCTACGAGCAGTACTTC,CSATGTPYEQYF
NA,TRBJ1-4,TRBV4-2,NA,TGTGCCAGCAGGACTCTGGGGGGGCAGGGTGAAAAACTGTTTTTT,CASRTLGGQGEKLFF
NA,TRBJ2-3,TRBV20-1,NA,TGCAGTGCTCTCTTTTCCCTCACAGATACGCAGTATTTT,CSALFSLTDTQYF
NA,TRBJ1-1,TRBV28,NA,TGTGCCAGCAGTACGCGCACTGAAGCTTTCTTT,CASSTRTEAFF
TRBD2,TRBJ2-7,TRBV20-1,NA,TGCAGTGCCCCAAGGCGGGGGGCGCGCGAGCAGTACTTC,CSAPRRGAREQYF
NA,TRBJ2-2,TRBV10-3,few,TGTGCCATCCATTCGACAGGGAACACCGGGGAGCTGTTTTTT,CAIHSTGNTGELFF
NA,TRBJ2-7,TRBV9,once,TGTGCCAGCAGCGTAAACCCAACCCCGGACGTGCTGTACTTC,CASSVNPTPDVLYF
TRBD2,TRBJ2-5,TRBV7-9,NA,TGTGCCAGCAGCTTGGCCAGCGGGGGCCAAGAGACCCAGTACTTC,CASSLASGGQETQYF
TRBD1,TRBJ1-5,TRBV18,NA,TGTGCCAGCTCACGGACAGGGGGAGGCCCTTATAGCAATCAGCCCCAGCATTTT,CASSRTGGGPYSNQPQHF
TRBD2,TRBJ2-1,TRBV7-2,NA,TGTGCCAGCAGCCAGACTAGCGACTACAATGAGCAGTTCTTC,CASSQTSDYNEQFF
TRBD1,TRBJ1-4,TRBV12-3/TRBV12-4,NA,TGTGCCAGCAGTTCGACCGGGACAGGGAATGAAAAACTGTTTTTT,CASSSTGTGNEKLFF
NA,TRBJ2-7,TRBV29-1,NA,TGCAGCGTTGGAGGGCTAGCGAACTACGAGCAGTACTTC,CSVGGLANYEQYF
TRBD1,TRBJ1-1,TRBV6-2/TRBV6-3,few,TGTGCCAGCAGTGACCCCGGGACAGGGCTTAAGACTGAAGCTTTCTTT,CASSDPGTGLKTEAFF
NA,TRBJ1-6,TRBV27,NA,TGTGCCAGCAGTACAGCCTCCTATAATTCACCCCTCCACTTT,CASSTASYNSPLHF
TRBD2,TRBJ2-4,TRBV12-3/TRBV12-4,NA,TGTGCCAGCAGCAGGACTAGCGGGAGAGGTAACATTCAGTACTTC,CASSRTSGRGNIQYF
TRBD2,TRBJ2-1,TRBV7-9,NA,TGTGCCAGCAGCTTACGTGGGGGACTAGCGGGAGGGCAGTCCTACAATGAGCAGTTCTTC,CASSLRGGLAGGQSYNEQFF
NA,TRBJ2-7,TRBV9,few,TGTGCCAGCAGCGCCCTGTCCGGGACCCACGACGAGCAGTACTTC,CASSALSGTHDEQYF
NA,TRBJ2-6,TRBV7-3,NA,TGTGCCAGCAGCTTAAATTCCCACTCTGGGGCCAACGTCCTGACTTTC,CASSLNSHSGANVLTF
NA,TRBJ1-1,TRBV29-1,NA,TGCAGCGTTGACTCGGGGGGCAGGGGCACTGAAGCTTTCTTT,CSVDSGGRGTEAFF
NA,TRBJ2-1,TRBV14,NA,TGTGCCAGCAGCCAAACGCGCGCTAACAATGAGCAGTTCTTC,CASSQTRANNEQFF
NA,TRBJ1-2,TRBV29-1,many,TGCAGCGCGGAGCCTAACTATGGCTACACCTTC,CSAEPNYGYTF
TRBD1,TRBJ1-1,TRBV7-8,NA,TGTGCCAGCAGCCCCCCTCGGCACAGGGGGCGGAACACTGAAGCTTTCTTT,CASSPPRHRGRNTEAFF
TRBD2,TRBJ2-7,TRBV5-1,NA,TGCGCCAGCAGCTTGGAGCGGGAGGGTAACGAGCAGTACTTC,CASSLEREGNEQYF
NA,TRBJ2-7,TRBV20-1,NA,TGCAGTGCTAGAGATCTTGTCACCGACTACGAGCAGTACTTC,CSARDLVTDYEQYF
NA,TRBJ2-3,TRBV24-1,few,TGTGCCACCAGTGATACGTACGGACTCACAGATACGCAGTATTTT,CATSDTYGLTDTQYF
NA,TRBJ2-7,TRBV25-1,NA,TGTGCCAGCAGTTTTTACATCTACGAGCAGTACTTC,CASSFYIYEQYF